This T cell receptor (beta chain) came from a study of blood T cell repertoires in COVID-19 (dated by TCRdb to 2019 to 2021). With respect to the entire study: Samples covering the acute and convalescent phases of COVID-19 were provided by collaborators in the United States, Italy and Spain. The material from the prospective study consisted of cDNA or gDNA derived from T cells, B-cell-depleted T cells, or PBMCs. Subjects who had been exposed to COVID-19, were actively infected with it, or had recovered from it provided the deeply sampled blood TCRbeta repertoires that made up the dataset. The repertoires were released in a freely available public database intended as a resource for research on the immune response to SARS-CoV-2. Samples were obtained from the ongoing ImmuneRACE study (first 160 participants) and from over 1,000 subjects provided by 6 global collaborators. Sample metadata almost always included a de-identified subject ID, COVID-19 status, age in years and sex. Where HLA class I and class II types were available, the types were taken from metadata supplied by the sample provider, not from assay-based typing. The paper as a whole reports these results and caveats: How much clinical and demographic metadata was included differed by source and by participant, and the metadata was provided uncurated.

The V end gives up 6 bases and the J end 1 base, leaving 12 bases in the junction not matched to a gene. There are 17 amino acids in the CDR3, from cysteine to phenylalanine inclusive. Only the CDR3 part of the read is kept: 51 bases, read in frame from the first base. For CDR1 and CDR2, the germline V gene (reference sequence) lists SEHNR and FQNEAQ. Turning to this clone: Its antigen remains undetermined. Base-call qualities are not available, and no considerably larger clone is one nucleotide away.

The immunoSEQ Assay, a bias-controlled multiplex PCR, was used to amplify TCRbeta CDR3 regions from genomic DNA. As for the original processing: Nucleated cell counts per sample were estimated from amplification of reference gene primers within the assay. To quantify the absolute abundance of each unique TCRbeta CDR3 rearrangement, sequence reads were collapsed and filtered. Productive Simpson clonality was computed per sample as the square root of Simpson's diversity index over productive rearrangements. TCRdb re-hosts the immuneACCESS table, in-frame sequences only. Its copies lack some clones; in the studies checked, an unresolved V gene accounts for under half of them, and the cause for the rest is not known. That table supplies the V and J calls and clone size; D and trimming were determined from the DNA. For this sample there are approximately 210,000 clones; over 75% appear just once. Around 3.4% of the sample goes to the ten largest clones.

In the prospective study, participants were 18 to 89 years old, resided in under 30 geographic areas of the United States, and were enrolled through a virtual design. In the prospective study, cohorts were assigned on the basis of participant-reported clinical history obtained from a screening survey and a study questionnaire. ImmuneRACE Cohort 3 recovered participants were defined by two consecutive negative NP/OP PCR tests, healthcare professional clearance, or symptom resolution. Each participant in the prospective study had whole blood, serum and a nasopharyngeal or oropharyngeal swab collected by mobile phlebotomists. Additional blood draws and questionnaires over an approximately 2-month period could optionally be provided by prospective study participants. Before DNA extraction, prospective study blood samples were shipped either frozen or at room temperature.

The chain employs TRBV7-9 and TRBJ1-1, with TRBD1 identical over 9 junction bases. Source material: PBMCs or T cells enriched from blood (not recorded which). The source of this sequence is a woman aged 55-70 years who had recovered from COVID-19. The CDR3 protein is CASRPRTGAWGNTEAFF. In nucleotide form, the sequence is TGTGCCAGCAGACCCCGGACAGGGGCCTGGGGGAACACTGAAGCTTTCTTT. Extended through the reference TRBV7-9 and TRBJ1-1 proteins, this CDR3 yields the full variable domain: DTGVSQNPRHKITKRGQNVTFRCDPISEHNRLYWYRQTLGQGPEFLTYFQNEAQLEKSRLLSDRFSAERPKGSFSTLEIQRTEQGDSAMYLCASRPRTGAWGNTEAFFGQGTRLTVV.